These T cell receptor beta chains were read from a single sample in a study of beta chain features in type 1 diabetes. Here immunoSEQ multiplex PCR was the method, and the copy in TCRdb shows in-frame clones only, minus some. The data contain around 160,000 clones, roughly 59% of them seen just once; the ten biggest clones take up roughly 0.089%. Sequencing input: naive CD4+ T cells from blood. All receptors come from a man younger than 45 with type 1 diabetes. The CDR3 runs from the conserved cysteine through the conserved F or W. Fields, in order: J gene, clone size, V gene, D gene, CDR3 DNA, CDR3 protein. D genes are given only for firm matches. Some rows mark clone size as missing; the rest say once, few, many or name a class of expanded clone.

TRBJ1-1 . TRBV29-1 . TGCAGCGTTGAAAAGGTGGCTTCTGAAGCTTTCTTT CSVEKVASEAFF
TRBJ2-6 . TRBV9 . TGTGCCAGCAGCGCTCGGGACGCAAACTCTGGGGCCAACGTCCTGACTTTC CASSARDANSGANVLTF
TRBJ2-5 . TRBV14 TRBD1 TGTGCCAGCAGCAAAGGGACAGTCCCATTGGTGGAGACCCAGTACTTC CASSKGTVPLVETQYF
TRBJ2-5 . TRBV29-1 . TGCAGCGTTGGATTCGACAGCTTCCAGTACTTC CSVGFDSFQYF
TRBJ1-1 . TRBV25-1 . TGTGCCAGCAGTGAAGGCAGTTTGTTGGCTTTCTTT CASSEGSLLAFF
TRBJ1-2 . TRBV10-3 . TGTGCCATCAGTGAAAGTCCAGGGGCGAGTGGCTACACCTTC CAISESPGASGYTF
TRBJ2-5 . TRBV14 TRBD1 TGTGCCAGCAGCCAATTGACAGGGAAGTACCAAGAGACCCAGTACTTC CASSQLTGKYQETQYF
TRBJ1-1 once TRBV29-1 TRBD1 TGCAGCGGAAAGGGGGCTAGGGGCACTGAAGCTTTCTTT CSGKGARGTEAFF
TRBJ2-5 . TRBV29-1 TRBD1 TGCAGCGTCGTTACAGGGGGCGAGGAGACCCAGTACTTC CSVVTGGEETQYF
TRBJ1-1 few TRBV30 . TGTGCCTGGAGTTCCCGGGGTGCTGAAGCTTTCTTT CAWSSRGAEAFF
TRBJ1-4 . TRBV5-4 . TGTGCCAGCAGCCTGGACGGGGTTGGAACTAATGAAAAACTGTTTTTT CASSLDGVGTNEKLFF
TRBJ2-1 . TRBV2 TRBD1 TGTGCCAGCAGTGTCCGAGACAGGGCCTACAATGAGCAGTTCTTC CASSVRDRAYNEQFF
TRBJ2-5 . TRBV7-9 . TGTGCCAGCTCCCCACCGTTACGACAAGAGACCCAGTACTTC CASSPPLRQETQYF
TRBJ2-5 few TRBV7-7 . TGTGCCAGCGGGGGGCCCCAAGAGACCCAGTACTTC CASGGPQETQYF
TRBJ1-1 . TRBV29-1 TRBD1 TGCAGCGTTGAGAGGACAGGGAGGACGAACACTGAAGCTTTCTTT CSVERTGRTNTEAFF
TRBJ2-3 once TRBV29-1 TRBD2 TGCAGCGTTGACCCGCCGAGCGGGGGTGCAGATACGCAGTATTTT CSVDPPSGGADTQYF
TRBJ2-7 . TRBV15 TRBD1 TGTGCCACCAGCATACACAGGACAGGCAGCTCCTACGAGCAGTACTTC CATSIHRTGSSYEQYF
TRBJ2-3 few TRBV29-1 . TGCAGCGTTGCAGCACAGAGCACAGATACGCAGTATTTT CSVAAQSTDTQYF
TRBJ1-1 few TRBV27 . TGTGCCAGCACCTCCCTTGGAGGCAACACTGAAGCTTTCTTT CASTSLGGNTEAFF
TRBJ1-5 . TRBV30 . TGTGCCTGGAGTGTTACGAATAACAATCAGCCCCAGCATTTT CAWSVTNNNQPQHF
TRBJ1-4 few TRBV14 TRBD1 TGTGCCAGCAGCCAAGATCTGGCTCAGGGGGGTGAAAAACTGTTTTTT CASSQDLAQGGEKLFF
TRBJ2-7 . TRBV7-9 TRBD2 TGTGCCAGCAGCTTCGCCCCGGTAGCGGGGCGTACATCCTACGAGCAGTACTTC CASSFAPVAGRTSYEQYF
TRBJ1-1 . TRBV9 . TGTGCCAGCAGCGCCGAGCGGAGGATAGACACTGAAGCTTTCTTT CASSAERRIDTEAFF
TRBJ2-3 few TRBV9 TRBD1 TGTGCCAGCAGCGCCCTACAGGGGATGATTACAGATACGCAGTATTTT CASSALQGMITDTQYF
TRBJ2-6 few TRBV30 . TGTGCCTGGAGGTTTGAGGGAGACTCTGGGGCCAACGTCCTGACTTTC CAWRFEGDSGANVLTF